This T cell receptor beta chain was obtained from a study of blood T cell repertoires in COVID-19. Across the study: Nucleic acid was either cDNA or gDNA, and it came from T cells, B-cell-depleted T cells, or PBMCs.

Clones were sequenced by immunoSEQ multiplex PCR, and TCRdb holds only the in-frame ones, with some missing. The sample consists of over 150,000 clones, around 86% of them appearing once. Unmatched junction bases numbered 5, after V lost 0 bases and J lost 3 bases. From germline, CDR1 is SGHNT and CDR2 YYREEE (reference sequence). This CDR3 has 16 residues. The gene calls are TRBV5-4 and TRBJ1-5; TRBD1 matches 8 bases. The sample consisted of peripheral blood. The clonotype comes from a man between 45 and 60 years old with active or convalescent COVID-19. The CDR3: CASSLGTGGLNQPQHF. Written as DNA, the CDR3 is TGTGCCAGCAGCTTGGGAACAGGGGGTCTCAATCAGCCCCAGCATTTT.